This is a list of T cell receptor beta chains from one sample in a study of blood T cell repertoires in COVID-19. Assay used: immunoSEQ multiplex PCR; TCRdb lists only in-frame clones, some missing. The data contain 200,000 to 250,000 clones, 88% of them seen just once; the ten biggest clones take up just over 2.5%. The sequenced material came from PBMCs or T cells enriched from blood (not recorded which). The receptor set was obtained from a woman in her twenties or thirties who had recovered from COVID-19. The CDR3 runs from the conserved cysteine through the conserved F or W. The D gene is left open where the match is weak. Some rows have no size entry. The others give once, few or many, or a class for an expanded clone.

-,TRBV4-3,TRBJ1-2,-,CASSQDIGVSYGYTF,TGCGCCAGCAGCCAAGATATAGGGGTGAGCTATGGCTACACCTTC
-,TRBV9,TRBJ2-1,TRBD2,CASSVSLAGAYNEQFF,TGTGCCAGCAGCGTATCCTTAGCGGGGGCCTACAATGAGCAGTTCTTC
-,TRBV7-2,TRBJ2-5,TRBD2,CASSLPGTSGVGETQYF,TGTGCCAGCAGCTTACCGGGGACTAGCGGGGTTGGAGAGACCCAGTACTTC
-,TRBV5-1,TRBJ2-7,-,CASSLAGVYEQYF,TGCGCCAGCAGCTTGGCAGGGGTCTACGAGCAGTACTTC
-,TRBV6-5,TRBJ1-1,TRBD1,CASSYPRQGGWTEAFF,TGTGCCAGCAGTTACCCACGACAGGGGGGGTGGACTGAAGCTTTCTTT
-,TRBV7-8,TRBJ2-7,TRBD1,CASSSRDRKYEQYF,TGTGCCAGCAGCTCCCGGGACAGGAAGTACGAGCAGTACTTC
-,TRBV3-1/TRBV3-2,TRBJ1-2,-,CASSQDRREGHGYTF,TGTGCCAGCAGCCAAGATCGTAGGGAGGGTCATGGCTACACCTTC
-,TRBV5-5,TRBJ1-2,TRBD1,CASSLTRQGRYYGYTF,TGTGCCAGCAGCCTGACTCGACAGGGGAGATACTATGGCTACACCTTC
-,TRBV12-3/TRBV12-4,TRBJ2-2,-,CASSHLAGELFF,TGTGCCAGCAGCCACCTAGCCGGGGAGCTGTTTTTT
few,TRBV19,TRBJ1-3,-,CASSTNSGNTIYF,TGTGCCAGTAGTACAAACTCTGGAAACACCATATATTTT
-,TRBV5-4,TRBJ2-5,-,CASRPGVSQETQYF,TGTGCCAGCAGGCCGGGAGTTAGTCAAGAGACCCAGTACTTC
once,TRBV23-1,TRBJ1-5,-,CASSQREKESCQPQHF,TGCGCCAGCAGTCAGCGGGAAAAAGAGAGTTGTCAGCCCCAGCATTTT
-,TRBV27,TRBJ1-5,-,CASSTSPSSNQPQHF,TGTGCCAGCAGTACTTCTCCGAGTTCCAATCAGCCCCAGCATTTT
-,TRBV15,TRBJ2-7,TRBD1,CATSRGQLGSYEQYF,TGTGCCACCAGCAGGGGACAGCTCGGATCGTACGAGCAGTACTTC
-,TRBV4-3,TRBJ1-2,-,CASSQDLTGLLRGYTF,TGCGCCAGCAGCCAAGACCTGACAGGTTTACTACGGGGCTACACCTTC
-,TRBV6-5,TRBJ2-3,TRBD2,CASSYLAGATDTQYF,TGTGCCAGCAGTTACCTAGCGGGGGCCACAGATACGCAGTATTTT
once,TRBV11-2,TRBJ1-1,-,CAIEGVLGTEAFF,TGTGCCATCGAAGGGGTTTTAGGCACTGAAGCTTTCTTT
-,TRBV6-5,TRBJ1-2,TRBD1,CASRGDRDVYGYTF,TGTGCCAGCAGGGGGGACAGGGACGTGTATGGCTACACCTTC
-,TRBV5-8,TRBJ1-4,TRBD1,CASSLWDRDEKLFF,TGTGCCAGCAGCTTGTGGGACAGGGACGAAAAACTGTTTTTT
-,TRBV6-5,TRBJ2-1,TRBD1,CASGNRDRPYNEQFF,TGTGCCAGCGGAAACCGGGACAGGCCCTACAATGAGCAGTTCTTC
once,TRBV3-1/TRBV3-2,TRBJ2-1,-,CASSQPWTPRSIYNEQFF,TGTGCCAGCAGCCAACCCTGGACACCCCGATCGATTTACAATGAGCAGTTCTTC
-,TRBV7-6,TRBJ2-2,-,CASSFLNTANTGELFF,TGTGCCAGCAGCTTCCTAAACACAGCGAACACCGGGGAGCTGTTTTTT
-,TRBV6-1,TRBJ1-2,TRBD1,CASSPRTGLEGYTF,TGTGCCAGCAGTCCCCGGACAGGGTTAGAGGGCTACACCTTC
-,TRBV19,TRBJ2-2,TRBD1,CASSIRTGAGELFF,TGTGCCAGTAGTATAAGGACAGGGGCCGGGGAGCTGTTTTTT
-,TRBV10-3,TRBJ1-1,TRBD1,CAAGTGYLTEAFF,TGTGCCGCCGGGACAGGGTATCTCACTGAAGCTTTCTTT
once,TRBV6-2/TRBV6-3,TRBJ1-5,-,CASSQGHIGDQPQHF,TGTGCCAGCAGCCAGGGACACATTGGGGATCAGCCCCAGCATTTT
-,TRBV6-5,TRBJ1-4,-,CASSFQTGRNEKLFF,TGTGCCAGCAGTTTCCAGACAGGTCGAAATGAAAAACTGTTTTTT
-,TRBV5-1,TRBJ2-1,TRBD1,CASSQTGHNEQFF,TGCGCCAGCAGCCAGACAGGGCACAATGAGCAGTTCTTC
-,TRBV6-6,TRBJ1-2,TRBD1,CASSLQGYGYTF,TGTGCCAGCAGCCTACAGGGGTATGGCTACACCTTC
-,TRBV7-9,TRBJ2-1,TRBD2,CASSLARIAGKSSYNEQFF,TGTGCCAGCAGCTTAGCGAGAATAGCGGGTAAGAGCTCCTACAATGAGCAGTTCTTC
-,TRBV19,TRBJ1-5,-,CASSTPKRRPSNQPQHF,TGTGCCAGTAGTACTCCGAAGAGGAGGCCTAGCAATCAGCCCCAGCATTTT
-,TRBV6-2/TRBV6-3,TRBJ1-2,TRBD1,CASSPGNRGGYTF,TGTGCCAGCAGCCCCGGTAACAGGGGCGGCTACACCTTC
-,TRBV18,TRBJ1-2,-,CASSPTRQEDGYTF,TGTGCCAGCTCACCGACACGACAGGAGGATGGCTACACCTTC
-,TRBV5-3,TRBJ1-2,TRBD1,CARAQTGNDGYTF,TGTGCCAGAGCACAGACAGGGAATGACGGCTACACCTTC
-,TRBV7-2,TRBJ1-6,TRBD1,CASEMGQGGSPLHF,TGTGCCAGCGAAATGGGACAGGGAGGATCACCCCTCCACTTT
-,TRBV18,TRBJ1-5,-,CASSPVAGGSNQPQHF,TGTGCCAGCTCACCAGTGGCGGGTGGGAGCAATCAGCCCCAGCATTTT
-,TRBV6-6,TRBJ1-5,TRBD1,CASSYGTGVTNQPQHF,TGTGCCAGCAGTTACGGGACAGGGGTTACCAATCAGCCCCAGCATTTT
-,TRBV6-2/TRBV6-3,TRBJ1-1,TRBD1,CASSYRAGGIAEAFF,TGTGCCAGCAGTTACCGGGCAGGGGGCATCGCTGAAGCTTTCTTT
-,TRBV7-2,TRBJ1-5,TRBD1,CASRKGANQPQHF,TGTGCCAGCAGAAAGGGGGCCAATCAGCCCCAGCATTTT
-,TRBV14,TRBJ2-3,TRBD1,CASSLPGQGTDTQYF,TGTGCCAGCAGCCTACCGGGACAGGGGACAGATACGCAGTATTTT
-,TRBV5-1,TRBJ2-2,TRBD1,CASNPGGTGELFF,TGCGCCAGCAACCCAGGGGGCACCGGGGAGCTGTTTTTT
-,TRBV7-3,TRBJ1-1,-,CASSLFQRTEAFF,TGTGCCAGCAGCTTATTTCAGCGGACTGAAGCTTTCTTT
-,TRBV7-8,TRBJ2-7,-,CASSPYRARGAHYEQYF,TGTGCCAGCAGCCCCTACAGGGCCAGGGGGGCCCACTACGAGCAGTACTTC
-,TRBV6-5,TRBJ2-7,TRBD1,CASSSDRGNSYEQYF,TGTGCCAGCAGCTCCGACAGGGGGAATTCCTACGAGCAGTACTTC